This T cell receptor (beta chain) was sequenced for a study of CXCR3-negative and CXCR3-positive naive CD8 T cells. As for the study in general: The libraries yielded 130 million to 150 million TRB reads, about 1.5 +/- 0.3 million each. Study-level findings and limits: Freshly isolated PBMCs were used in most assays, given partial CXCR3 loss after freezing. Both naive subsets had comparably high diversity; memory CD8+ cells much lower. Similar TRBV-TRBJ usage characterized naive CXCR3-negative and CXCR3-positive cells; memory cells differed.

UMI-labeled 5' RACE TRB cDNA libraries were prepared from the cells. TCRdb reanalyzed the 5' RACE reads, giving one entry per CDR3 protein sequence and no DNA. The sample yields 20,000 to 25,000 distinct CDR3 sequences, of which the top ten take up around 18%. CDR3 length: 14 residues. From germline, CDR1 is SGHDN and CDR2 FVKESK. Note on this clonotype: Its antigen is still unknown.

The chain couples TRBV14 to TRBJ2-2. The TCR originated in a human donor in good health. Some clones in this sample may be carry-over from other donors' samples. Input material: memory CD8+ T cells from blood. CDR3: CASSPSLHTGELFF.